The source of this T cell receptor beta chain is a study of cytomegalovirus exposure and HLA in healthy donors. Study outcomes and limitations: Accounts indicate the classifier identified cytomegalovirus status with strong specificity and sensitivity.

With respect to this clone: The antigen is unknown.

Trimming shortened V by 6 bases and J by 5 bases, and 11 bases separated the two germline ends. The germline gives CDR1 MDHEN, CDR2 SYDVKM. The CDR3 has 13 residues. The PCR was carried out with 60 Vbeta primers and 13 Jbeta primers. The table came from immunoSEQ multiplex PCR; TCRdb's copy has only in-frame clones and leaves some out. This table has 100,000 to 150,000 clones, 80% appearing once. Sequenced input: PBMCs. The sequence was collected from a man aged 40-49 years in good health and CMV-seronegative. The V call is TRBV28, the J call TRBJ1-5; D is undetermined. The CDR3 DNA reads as TGTGCCAGCAGGCGGGCCCAGGATCAGCCCCAGCATTTT. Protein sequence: CASRRAQDQPQHF. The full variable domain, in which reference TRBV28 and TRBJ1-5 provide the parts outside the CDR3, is DVKVTQSSRYLVKRTGEKVFLECVQDMDHENMFWYRQDPGLGLRLIYFSYDVKMKEKGDIPEGYSVSREKKERFSLILESASTNQTSMYLCASRRAQDQPQHFGDGTRLSIL.